The next 14 T cell receptor beta chains were all read from a single sample in a study of shared clonotypes between healthy human individuals. The repertoire was sequenced with immunoSEQ multiplex PCR; TCRdb's copy has only in-frame clones and lacks some. Here the sample spans some 650,000 clones, 97% being singletons. The sample taken for sequencing was naive CD4+ T cells sorted from blood. Regarding subset: CD45RA+ positively selected. The receptors stem from a woman in her twenties or thirties in good health.

J is TRBJ2-1 and V is TRBV7-9, with D possibly matching TRBD1 (6 bases). V gave up 8 bases and J gave up 8 bases, with 7 bases separating them. The CDR3 is 10 residues long. The germline V gene encodes CDR1 SEHNR and CDR2 FQNEAQ (reference sequence). The CDR3 coding sequence is TGTGCCAGCTCAGGGGATGAGCAGTTCTTC. It is translated as CASSGDEQFF.

The rearrangement joins TRBV5-1 to TRBJ2-5; D is perhaps TRBD2 (5 bases). CDR3 size: 13 residues. V gave up 7 bases and J gave up 5 bases, with 15 bases separating them. CDR1 SGHRS and CDR2 YFSETQ come from the germline V gene. CDR3 residues: CASLKERGETQYF. CDR3 coding DNA: TGCGCCAGCCTTAAAGAGCGAGGGGAGACCCAGTACTTC. The full variable domain, with the rest looked up from reference TRBV5-1 and TRBJ2-5, is KAGVTQTPRYLIKTRGQQVTLSCSPISGHRSVSWYQQTPGQGLQFLFEYFSETQRNKGNFPGRFSGRQFSNSRSEMNVSTLELGDSALYLCASLKERGETQYFGPGTRLLVL.

This chain uses TRBV7-2 with TRBJ1-2; D gene unclear. V lost 5 bases and J 3 bases, leaving 4 bases between the germline ends. The germline V gene has CDR1 SGHTA and CDR2 FQGNSA. The CDR3 is 11 residues long. CDR3 loop: CASSLYYGYTF. DNA of the CDR3: TGTGCCAGCAGCCTCTACTATGGCTACACCTTC.

This clone was counted once. The chain recombines TRBV28 with TRBJ2-7; D gene ambiguous. Between the trimmed V and J ends, which lost 5 bases and 2 bases, there was a span of 10 bases. The V gene's germline CDR1 is MDHEN and CDR2 SYDVKM. The length of the CDR3 is 13 residues. CDR3 residues: CASSLPETYEQYF. CDR3 sequence (DNA): TGTGCCAGCAGTCTACCCGAGACCTACGAGCAGTACTTC.

V and J are TRBV10-1 and TRBJ1-1, with D perhaps matching TRBD1 (5 bases). CDR1 and CDR2 from the germline V gene are WNHNN and SYGVQD (reference sequence). CDR3 length: 13 residues. V lost 5 bases and J lost 1, with 8 bases in between. The CDR3 protein is CASSPDTNTEAFF. For the CDR3, the DNA is TGCGCCAGCAGTCCGGACACGAACACTGAAGCTTTCTTT.

The chain recombines TRBV5-1 with TRBJ2-3, with D tentatively TRBD1 (6 bases). V gave up 0 bases and J gave up 6 bases, with 14 bases separating them. The CDR3 is 15 amino acids. Germline V gene sequence: CDR1 SGHRS, CDR2 YFSETQ. This CDR3 is CASSLGQALLDTQYF. DNA for the CDR3: TGCGCCAGCAGCTTGGGACAGGCCTTATTGGATACGCAGTATTTT.

The V gene is TRBV27, the J gene TRBJ2-7, with 9 bases matching TRBD1. This CDR3 has 15 amino acids. The V segment lost 8 bases and the J segment 6 bases; nucleotides outside the gene matches: 14. Per the germline V gene, CDR1 is MNHEY and CDR2 is SMNVEV (reference sequence). CDR3 in amino acids: CASRYPGQGGFEQYF. In nucleotides, the CDR3 is TGTGCCAGCCGGTATCCGGGACAGGGAGGTTTCGAGCAGTACTTC.

In this sample, this clone turned up once. V usage is TRBV18 and J usage is TRBJ1-1; D may be TRBD1 (5 bases). CDR1 is KGHSH and CDR2 is LQKENI in the germline V gene. The CDR3 contains 14 residues. Trimming removed 2 bases from V and 1 base from J, with 8 bases in between. CDR3 coding DNA: TGTGCCAGCTCACCAAGTGGGGGGAACACTGAAGCTTTCTTT. Translating it yields CASSPSGGNTEAFF.

The chain joins TRBV5-6 to TRBJ1-5, with D hard to call. V was cut by 2 bases and J by 2 bases, with 11 bases left in between. Germline CDR1 SGHDT, CDR2 YYEEEE. This CDR3 has 15 residues. The CDR3 DNA reads TGTGCCAGCAGCTTTTGGCGGACTGGCAATCAGCCCCAGCATTTT. It yields the protein CASSFWRTGNQPQHF.

This clone was recorded only once. The chain couples TRBV9 to TRBJ2-1, with D possibly being TRBD1 or TRBD2 (5 bases each). Trimming cost V 4 bases and J 0 bases, with 14 bases left between them. This CDR3 region has 16 residues. Germline CDR1 SGDLS, CDR2 YYNGEE. Here the CDR3 reads CASSPRDRSSYNEQFF. CDR3 in DNA: TGTGCCAGCAGCCCACGGGACCGGAGCTCCTACAATGAGCAGTTCTTC.

This clone occurred once. The V call is TRBV6-5, the J call TRBJ1-4, with D perhaps TRBD1 (6 bases). Trimming removed 4 bases at V and 7 bases at J, with 16 bases between. The CDR3 length is 15 residues. The germline CDR1 and CDR2 sequences are MNHEY and SVGAGI. For the CDR3, the DNA is TGTGCCAGCAGTTCTCGACTGGGGGCAGGTGAAAAACTGTTTTTT. Translation gives CASSSRLGAGEKLFF.

This chain uses TRBV5-4 with TRBJ2-7; D unresolved. Trimming shortened V by 4 bases and J by 2 bases, and 13 bases separated the two germline ends. CDR3 length: 14 amino acids. The germline CDR1 and CDR2 sequences are SGHNT and YYREEE (reference sequence). CDR3 sequence (DNA): TGTGCCAGCAGCATCAGCCCCGACCCCTACGAGCAGTACTTC. Amino acids: CASSISPDPYEQYF.

V and J are TRBV27 and TRBJ1-4; possible D gene TRBD1, 5 bases. Per germline, CDR1 MNHEY and CDR2 SMNVEV (reference sequence). The V end was cut by 3 bases, the J end by 1 base, with 9 bases between. CDR3 size: 15 residues. CDR3 nucleotide sequence: TGTGCCAGCAGTTTTCTGCAGGGAACTAATGAAAAACTGTTTTTT. This codes for CASSFLQGTNEKLFF.

The rearrangement joins TRBV28 to TRBJ2-7; a weak D match, TRBD2 (7 bases). V gave up 5 bases and J gave up 6 bases, with 23 bases separating them. The CDR3 sequence is 16 residues long. Germline V gene data show CDR1 as MDHEN and CDR2 as SYDVKM. The CDR3 loop reads CASSKRVGGRLAEQYF. CDR3 in DNA: TGTGCCAGCAGTAAGAGGGTCGGGGGGCGCCTGGCCGAGCAGTACTTC.